This is a list of T cell receptor beta chains from one sample in a study of neurological immune-mediated disorders. Each CDR3 protein is one row after TCRdb ran MiXCR on the 5' RACE reads. The table has around 130,000 distinct CDR3 sequences, about 3.4% seen once. Sequencing was done on a sample of PBMCs. The source is a woman in her 30s with multiple sclerosis. The CDR3 runs from the conserved cysteine through the conserved F or W. The D gene is left open where the match is weak. Not all rows give a size; the values are once, few, many and, for expanded clones, a class.

V	length	D	J	size	CDR3	DNA
TRBV20-1	14	NA	TRBJ1-1	many	CSAKAGAAFAEAFF	TGCAGTGCTAAGGCAGGGGCGGCTTTCGCTGAAGCTTTCTTT
TRBV4-3	15	TRBD2	TRBJ2-1	many	CASSQLAGGPYEQFF	TGCGCCAGCAGCCAACTAGCGGGAGGGCCGTATGAGCAGTTCTTC
TRBV5-1	15	TRBD1	TRBJ2-5	many	CASSSRTGEGETQYF	TGCGCCAGCAGCTCTCGGACAGGGGAGGGAGAGACCCAGTACTTC
TRBV20-1	11	NA	TRBJ1-2	many	CSAYLGNGYTF	TGCAGTGCATATCTTGGTAATGGCTACACCTTC
TRBV7-2	17	NA	TRBJ2-4	many	CASSSPPGSLAKNIQYF	TGTGCCAGCAGCTCCCCCCCGGGGTCGTTAGCCAAAAACATTCAGTACTTC
TRBV10-3	14	NA	TRBJ2-2	few	CAIRRGVATGELFF	TGTGCCATTAGGAGGGGGGTCGCCACCGGGGAGCTGTTTTTT
TRBV5-1	14	TRBD1	TRBJ1-2	many	CASSLGQGGGGYTF	TGCGCCAGCAGCCTGGGACAGGGAGGAGGCGGCTACACCTTC
TRBV10-3	12	TRBD1	TRBJ1-2	few	CATRDRGDGYTF	TGTGCCACGCGGGACAGGGGGGACGGCTACACCTTC
TRBV20-1	18	TRBD2	TRBJ2-1	many	CSAAGLAGGGGSYNEQFF	TGCAGTGCCGCGGGACTAGCGGGAGGGGGGGGCTCCTACAATGAGCAGTTCTTC
TRBV6-2/TRBV6-3	14	NA	TRBJ2-3	many	CASSYVSSTDTQYF	TGTGCCAGCAGTTACGTCAGTAGCACAGATACGCAGTATTTT
TRBV19	13	NA	TRBJ1-1	many	CASSIAGDGEAFF	TGTGCCAGTAGTATAGCCGGGGACGGTGAAGCTTTCTTT
TRBV6-6	16	NA	TRBJ1-1	few	CASSLDRDTSNTEAFF	TGTGCCAGCAGTTTAGACCGGGACACCTCAAACACTGAAGCTTTCTTT
TRBV20-1	14	NA	TRBJ1-2	many	CSARPLGVDYGYTF	TGCAGTGCTAGGCCCCTCGGGGTCGACTATGGCTACACCTTC
TRBV27	14	NA	TRBJ1-2	many	CASTSGGGTYGYTF	TGTGCCAGCACCTCCGGCGGGGGTACATATGGCTACACCTTC
TRBV4-3	15	NA	TRBJ1-2	many	CASSQGRVTNYGYTF	TGCGCCAGCAGCCAAGGGCGGGTAACTAACTATGGCTACACCTTC
TRBV7-2	14	NA	TRBJ1-1	NA	CASSALVLNTEAFF	TGTGCCAGCAGCGCGCTAGTCCTGAACACTGAAGCTTTCTTT
TRBV28	15	NA	TRBJ1-4	many	CASRGFGETNEKLFF	TGTGCCAGCAGGGGGTTCGGGGAAACTAATGAAAAACTGTTTTTT
TRBV7-2	16	TRBD2	TRBJ2-2	many	CASSGGLAGGAGELFF	TGTGCCAGCAGCGGGGGACTAGCGGGAGGGGCCGGGGAGCTGTTTTTT
TRBV2	13	TRBD2	TRBJ2-7	few	CASTGTSNYEQYF	TGTGCCAGCACCGGGACTAGTAACTACGAGCAGTACTTC
TRBV9	15	TRBD1	TRBJ2-3	many	CASSVSTGGRDTQYF	TGTGCCAGCAGCGTCAGTACAGGGGGGCGGGATACGCAGTATTTT
TRBV7-9	14	NA	TRBJ2-7	many	CASSLPEASYEQYF	TGTGCCAGCAGCTTACCGGAGGCCTCCTACGAGCAGTACTTC
TRBV20-1	14	NA	TRBJ2-3	many	CSARGPPVTDTQYF	TGCAGTGCTAGAGGCCCCCCAGTCACAGATACGCAGTATTTT
TRBV3-1	15	NA	TRBJ1-2	many	CASSQAYQPNYGYTF	TGTGCCAGCAGCCAAGCCTATCAGCCCAACTATGGCTACACCTTC
TRBV20-1	14	NA	TRBJ1-1	many	CSAPVGTVNTEAFF	TGCAGTGCCCCAGTCGGGACGGTGAACACTGAAGCTTTCTTT
TRBV20-1	13	NA	TRBJ1-1	many	CSARESGRDEAFF	TGCAGTGCTAGAGAATCAGGGAGGGATGAAGCTTTCTTT
TRBV18	14	NA	TRBJ1-6	NA	CASSRSGPDSPLHF	TGTGCCAGCTCACGTTCGGGGCCCGATTCACCCCTCCACTTT
TRBV12-3/TRBV12-4	15	NA	TRBJ2-7	NA	CASSPLVEVTYEQYF	TGTGCCAGCAGTCCCTTGGTGGAGGTTACCTACGAGCAGTACTTC
TRBV10-1	13	NA	TRBJ2-7	many	CASSAGNIYEQYF	TGCGCCAGCAGTGCCGGGAACATCTACGAGCAGTACTTC
TRBV6-2/TRBV6-3	15	NA	TRBJ1-2	many	CASRSAGTPNYGYTF	TGTGCCAGCAGATCCGCCGGGACACCTAACTATGGCTACACCTTC
TRBV5-1	15	TRBD1	TRBJ2-3	many	CASSPDRGRLDTQYF	TGCGCCAGCAGCCCGGACAGGGGGCGGCTAGATACGCAGTATTTT
TRBV20-1	15	TRBD2	TRBJ2-3	many	CSARVAGGWTDTQYF	TGCAGTGCTAGAGTAGCGGGAGGTTGGACAGATACGCAGTATTTT
TRBV20-1	16	TRBD1	TRBJ1-5	many	CSASNRIKGANQPQHF	TGCAGTGCCTCAAATAGAATAAAGGGGGCCAATCAGCCCCAGCATTTT
TRBV7-8	18	NA	TRBJ2-7	many	CASSLGRAHTPISYEQYF	TGTGCCAGCAGCTTAGGGCGAGCTCATACCCCCATATCCTACGAGCAGTACTTC
TRBV20-1	13	TRBD2	TRBJ2-5	NA	CSAREGMEETQYF	TGCAGTGCCCGGGAGGGGATGGAAGAGACCCAGTACTTC
TRBV5-1	14	NA	TRBJ2-7	many	CASSPSSQVYEQYF	TGCGCCAGCAGCCCGTCCAGCCAAGTCTACGAGCAGTACTTC
TRBV10-3	13	NA	TRBJ1-1	many	CAGGEGKNTEAFF	TGTGCTGGGGGGGAGGGAAAGAACACTGAAGCTTTCTTT
TRBV5-6	14	NA	TRBJ2-1	many	CASSLGRVYNEQFF	TGTGCCAGCAGCTTGGGTAGAGTTTACAATGAGCAGTTCTTC
TRBV20-1	13	NA	TRBJ1-2	many	CSAPREVSYGYTF	TGCAGTGCCCCGAGGGAGGTGAGCTATGGCTACACCTTC